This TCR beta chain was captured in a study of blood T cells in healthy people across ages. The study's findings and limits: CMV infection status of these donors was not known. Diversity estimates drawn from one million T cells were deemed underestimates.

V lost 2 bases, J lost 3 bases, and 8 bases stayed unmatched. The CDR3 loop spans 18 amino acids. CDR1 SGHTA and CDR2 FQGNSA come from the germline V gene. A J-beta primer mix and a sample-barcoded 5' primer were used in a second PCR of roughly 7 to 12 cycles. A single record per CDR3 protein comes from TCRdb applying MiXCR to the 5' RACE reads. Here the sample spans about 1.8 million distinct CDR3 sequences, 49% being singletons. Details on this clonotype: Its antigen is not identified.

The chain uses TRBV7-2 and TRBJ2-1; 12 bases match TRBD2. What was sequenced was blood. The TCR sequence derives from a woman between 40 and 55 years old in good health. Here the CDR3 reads CASSLSPSGGAGYNEQFF. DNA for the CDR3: TGTGCCAGCAGCTTAAGTCCTAGCGGGGGGGCCGGCTACAATGAGCAGTTCTTC.